This T cell receptor (beta chain) was profiled in a study of T-cell memory formation after mild COVID-19. General observations from the study: Clones that got smaller from day 15 to 85 had even CD4/CD8, while clones growing later tipped toward CD4+. Second-wave clones reaching peak frequency on day 37 lacked confirmed SARS-CoV-2 specificity.

Germline V CDR1 and CDR2: SGHDN, FVKESK. V dropped 5 bases and J dropped 0 bases, with 16 bases sitting between them. The CDR3 loop spans 16 amino acids. Each CDR3 protein is one row after TCRdb ran MiXCR on the 5' RACE reads. The data contain 560,000 or so distinct CDR3 sequences, approximately 15% of them singletons. Regarding this clonotype: As yet, its antigen is unknown.

Sequencing was done on a sample of PBMCs or a T cell subset sorted from them (not recorded which). The chain carries TRBV14 and TRBJ1-2, with D tentatively TRBD1 (6 bases). The clonotype was recovered from an adult woman who had mild COVID-19 (a few samples of this study predate the infection). Cell type and time point are not known. Written as DNA, the CDR3 is TGTGCCAGCAGCTCCGGACAGCTTAAAGCTAACTATGGCTACACCTTC. It specifies CASSSGQLKANYGYTF.